A selection of T cell receptor beta chains follows, all from one sample in a study of cytomegalovirus exposure and HLA in healthy donors. TCRdb's table, derived via immunoSEQ multiplex PCR, lists solely in-frame clones and lacks some. The table includes 150,000 to 200,000 clones, less than 80% detected once. Sequencing was carried out using PBMCs. The source of these receptors is a man aged 18 to 30 in good health and CMV-seronegative. Each CDR3 is given with its conserved first and last residue. A D gene is named only where the DNA matches it firmly. Some rows have no size entry. The others give once, few or many, or a class for an expanded clone.

CDR3nt,CDR3aa,v_gene,d_gene,j_gene,abundance
TGTGCCAGCAGCTTGGGCCGGGACTACCTTGAAAAACTGTTTTTT,CASSLGRDYLEKLFF,TRBV5-6,-,TRBJ1-4,few
TGTGCCAGCAGCTTAGGGACAGACTCTGGAAACACCATATATTTT,CASSLGTDSGNTIYF,TRBV13,-,TRBJ1-3,once
TGTGCCAGCAGTCGACAGGGGGACGGGGAGCTGTTTTTT,CASSRQGDGELFF,TRBV6-5,TRBD1,TRBJ2-2,-
TGTGCCAGCAGCTCAAAATTCGGGTCCCCGAGCTCCTACAATGAGCAGTTCTTC,CASSSKFGSPSSYNEQFF,TRBV7-9,-,TRBJ2-1,few
TGTGCCAGCTCACGCGTGGGGGGTCAGGATGGCTACACCTTC,CASSRVGGQDGYTF,TRBV18,-,TRBJ1-2,-
TGTGCCAGCAGCCCGACTAGCGGGGGCTCCTACGAGCAGTACTTC,CASSPTSGGSYEQYF,TRBV28,TRBD2,TRBJ2-7,-
TGTGCCACCAGTGAGGCTCCGGGACAGGGCCATGAGCAGTTCTTC,CATSEAPGQGHEQFF,TRBV15,TRBD1,TRBJ2-1,-
TGTGCCAGCAGTTCCAGTTCACCCCTCCACTTT,CASSSSSPLHF,TRBV2,-,TRBJ1-6,-
TGTGCCAGCAGTGTTGGGGGGGGACCCCGAGAGACCCAGTACTTC,CASSVGGGPRETQYF,TRBV25-1,TRBD2,TRBJ2-5,once
TGTGCCAGCAGCTTATTTACTGGTCAATTCCGCTCCTACAATGAGCAGTTCTTC,CASSLFTGQFRSYNEQFF,TRBV7-2,-,TRBJ2-1,once
TGTGCCTGGAGTCCTTTTCAAGGGGGCACGAACACCGGGGAGCTGTTTTTT,CAWSPFQGGTNTGELFF,TRBV30,TRBD1,TRBJ2-2,-
TGTGCCACCAGCAGAGTTACAGGGGTTGCTGCCAAAAACATTCAGTACTTC,CATSRVTGVAAKNIQYF,TRBV15,TRBD1,TRBJ2-4,few
TGTGCCAGCAGTTTTGCAGGGACATACACCGGGGAGCTGTTTTTT,CASSFAGTYTGELFF,TRBV27,-,TRBJ2-2,-
TGCGCCAGCAGCCGCATTGGACGCGCGGGAGGGCCACTCCGCTCCTACGAGCAGTACTTC,CASSRIGRAGGPLRSYEQYF,TRBV5-1,TRBD2,TRBJ2-7,-
TGTGCCAGCAGTGCCGGACAGGGGACGGAGACCCAGTACTTC,CASSAGQGTETQYF,TRBV28,TRBD1,TRBJ2-5,-
TGTGCCAGCAGCCGTGGGACAGGGGGCGCGGGGGAGCAGTACTTC,CASSRGTGGAGEQYF,TRBV7-9,TRBD1,TRBJ2-7,-
TGCGCCAGCAGCTATAGACCCGGGACAGGGAGGGATACTGAAGCTTTCTTT,CASSYRPGTGRDTEAFF,TRBV5-1,TRBD1,TRBJ1-1,-
TGTGCCAGCAGCTTATGGGCGTCAGGGTTGTACCAAGAGACCCAGTACTTC,CASSLWASGLYQETQYF,TRBV11-2,-,TRBJ2-5,-
TGTGCCAGCAGCGGGACTAGCGGAGGGAATGAGCAGTTCTTC,CASSGTSGGNEQFF,TRBV5-4,TRBD2,TRBJ2-1,once
TGCGCCAGCAGCATGATAGACAGGGATATTAATGAAAAACTGTTTTTT,CASSMIDRDINEKLFF,TRBV10-1,TRBD1,TRBJ1-4,-
TGTGCCAGCAGCGTAGATAGTGCGGCAGGGGGATTCACAGATACGCAGTATTTT,CASSVDSAAGGFTDTQYF,TRBV9,TRBD1,TRBJ2-3,-
TGTGCCAGCAGTTTAGCCGGGAGGGGGTCCTACGAGCAGTACTTC,CASSLAGRGSYEQYF,TRBV28,TRBD2,TRBJ2-7,-
TGCGCCACCAAGGGGACACAGTTCAATGAGCAGTTCTTC,CATKGTQFNEQFF,TRBV5-6,-,TRBJ2-1,-
TGTGCCAGCAGCCAGACAGGGGAAATTGGCAATGAGCAGTTCTTC,CASSQTGEIGNEQFF,TRBV7-6,TRBD1,TRBJ2-1,-
TGTGCCAGCACTAATGGAGGGGTCACTGAAGCTTTCTTT,CASTNGGVTEAFF,TRBV28,-,TRBJ1-1,few
TGTGCCTGGAGGGTTACCGGGACAGGGGGCGGCTACACCTTC,CAWRVTGTGGGYTF,TRBV30,TRBD1,TRBJ1-2,once
TGTGCCAGCTCCCCGACTAGCGGGATTGGGACAGATACGCAGTATTTT,CASSPTSGIGTDTQYF,TRBV5-4,TRBD2,TRBJ2-3,-
TGTGCCAGCACACGCGGACAGGGTGAGGAGACCCAGTACTTC,CASTRGQGEETQYF,TRBV5-4,TRBD1,TRBJ2-5,-
TGTGCCAGCAGCCAAGATGGCAGGGTGGGGACTGAAGCTTTCTTT,CASSQDGRVGTEAFF,TRBV4-2,-,TRBJ1-1,-
TGTGCCAGCAGGATACAGGGGACGGGCAATTCACCCCTCCACTTT,CASRIQGTGNSPLHF,TRBV28,TRBD1,TRBJ1-6,few
TGTGCCAGCAGCGGCGATTACACCGGGGAGCTGTTTTTT,CASSGDYTGELFF,TRBV9,-,TRBJ2-2,-
TGTGCCTGGAGTGTCCCAGGGGGGAGCTACACCTTC,CAWSVPGGSYTF,TRBV30,TRBD1,TRBJ1-2,-